This TCR beta chain derives from a study of CD8+ T cells in alopecia areata. Following extraction, RNA underwent reverse transcription to cDNA, which served as the sequencing template. Profiled with immunoSEQ multiplex PCR; TCRdb holds only in-frame clones, not every one. The sample lists fewer than 250,000 clones, 45% to 75% occurring once. Germline V lookup: CDR1 SQVTM, CDR2 ANQGSEA. Deletions cut 4 bases from V and 7 bases from J, with 10 bases between. This CDR3 is built from 11 residues. In this sample, this clone turned up a few times. Treatment described: oral pan-JAK inhibitor, 5-10 mg twice daily.

The TCR sequence derives from a human donor with alopecia areata. The sample was CD4+ T cells sorted from blood, taken at week 4, from a patient treated with tofacitinib. The rearrangement joins TRBV29-1 to TRBJ1-1; D unclear. This chain's CDR3 is CSVVARVEAFF. The CDR3 region has the DNA TGCAGCGTTGTAGCCCGGGTTGAAGCTTTCTTT. Complete variable domain (other parts from reference TRBV29-1 and TRBJ1-1): SAVISQKPSRDICQRGTSLTIQCQVDSQVTMMFWYRQQPGQSLTLIATANQGSEATYESGFVIDKFPISRPNLTFSTLTVSNMSPEDSSIYLCSVVARVEAFFGQGTRLTVV.